This TCR beta chain is from a study of read filtering for tumor transcriptome and immune sequencing. Study context: Revised staging placed eight or nine patients in R-ISS I, some 17 in II, more than 5 in III. Whole-transcriptome libraries were prepared after DNase treatment.

V was pared by 5 bases and J by 0 bases, with 29 bases between. This CDR3 has 22 residues. The germline CDR1 and CDR2 sequences are SEHNR and FQNEAQ (reference sequence). Molecular barcoded adaptors covering alpha/delta and beta/gamma chains were used on approximately 400 ng RNA. TCRdb independently ran MiXCR on the reads; one entry per CDR3 protein. Altogether about 130,000 distinct CDR3 sequences are present, 10% to 15% being singletons, with the ten largest covering 9.5% to 11%. General observations from the study: In IR-seq, single-read clonotypes were about 81.9% of clonotypes but around 3.2% of reads.

About this clonotype itself: What it binds is not known.

J is TRBJ2-6 and V is TRBV7-9; TRBD2 might be the D (6 bases). The source is a donor at least 40 years old with multiple myeloma. Sequenced material: a population of CD138-negative cells sorted from bone marrow. The CDR3 DNA is TGTGCCAGCAGCCAGGAACTTAGATCGGTAATAGCGGACGTCTCTGGGGCCAACGTCCTGACTTTC. This sequence encodes CASSQELRSVIADVSGANVLTF. Full variable domain (missing parts from reference TRBV7-9 and TRBJ2-6): DTGVSQNPRHKITKRGQNVTFRCDPISEHNRLYWYRQTLGQGPEFLTYFQNEAQLEKSRLLSDRFSAERPKGSFSTLEIQRTEQGDSAMYLCASSQELRSVIADVSGANVLTFGAGSRLTVL.